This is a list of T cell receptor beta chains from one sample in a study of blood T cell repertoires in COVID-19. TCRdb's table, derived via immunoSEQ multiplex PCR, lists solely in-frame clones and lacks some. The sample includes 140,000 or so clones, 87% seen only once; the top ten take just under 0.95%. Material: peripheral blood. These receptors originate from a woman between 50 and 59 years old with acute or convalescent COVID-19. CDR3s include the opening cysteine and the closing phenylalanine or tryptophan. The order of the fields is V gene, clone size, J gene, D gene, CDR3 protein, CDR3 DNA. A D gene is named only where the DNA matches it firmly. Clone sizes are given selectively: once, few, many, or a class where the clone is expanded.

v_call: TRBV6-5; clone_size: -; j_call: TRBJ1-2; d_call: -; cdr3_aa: CASSRGEANYGYTF; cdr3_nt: TGTGCCAGCAGTAGGGGTGAAGCTAACTATGGCTACACCTTC
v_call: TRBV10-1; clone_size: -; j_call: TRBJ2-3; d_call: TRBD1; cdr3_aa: CASSESYGTGDTDTQYF; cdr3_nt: TGCGCCAGCAGTGAGTCATACGGGACAGGGGACACAGATACGCAGTATTTT
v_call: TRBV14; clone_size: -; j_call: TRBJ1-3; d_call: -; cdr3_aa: CASSQVTGNTIYF; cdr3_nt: TGTGCCAGCAGCCAAGTGACAGGAAACACCATATATTTT
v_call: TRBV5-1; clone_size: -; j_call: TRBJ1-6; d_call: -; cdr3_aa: CASSLSREPYGSPLHF; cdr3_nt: TGCGCCAGCAGCTTGAGCAGGGAACCGTATGGTTCACCCCTCCACTTT
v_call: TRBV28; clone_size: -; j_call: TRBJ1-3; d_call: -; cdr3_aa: CASSGGTGPTYSGNTIYF; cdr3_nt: TGTGCCAGCAGTGGGGGAACAGGGCCTACCTACTCTGGAAACACCATATATTTT
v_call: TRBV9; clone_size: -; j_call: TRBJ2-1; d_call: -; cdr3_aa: CASSVESPSYNEQFF; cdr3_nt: TGTGCCAGCAGCGTAGAGAGCCCCTCCTACAATGAGCAGTTCTTC
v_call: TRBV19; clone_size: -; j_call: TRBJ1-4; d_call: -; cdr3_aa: CASRTAGNEKLFF; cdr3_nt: TGTGCCAGTAGGACAGCGGGGAATGAAAAACTGTTTTTT
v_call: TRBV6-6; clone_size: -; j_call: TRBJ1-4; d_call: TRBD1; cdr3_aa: CASSPGTGRSFFNQMDEKLFF; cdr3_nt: TGTGCCAGCAGCCCCGGGACAGGCAGGTCCTTTTTTAATCAGATGGATGAAAAACTGTTTTTT
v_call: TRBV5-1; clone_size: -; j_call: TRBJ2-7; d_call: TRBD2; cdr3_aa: CASSHWGGRGEQYF; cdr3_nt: TGCGCCAGCAGCCACTGGGGGGGAAGGGGCGAGCAGTACTTC
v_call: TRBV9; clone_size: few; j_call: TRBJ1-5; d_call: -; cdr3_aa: CASSQTGDSNQPQHF; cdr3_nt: TGTGCCAGCAGCCAAACAGGCGATAGCAATCAGCCCCAGCATTTT
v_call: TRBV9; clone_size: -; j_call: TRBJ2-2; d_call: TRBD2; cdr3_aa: CASSVAGGGITGELFF; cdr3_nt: TGTGCCAGCAGCGTAGCGGGGGGGGGTATAACCGGGGAGCTGTTTTTT
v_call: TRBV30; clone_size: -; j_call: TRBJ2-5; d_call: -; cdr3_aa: CAWRYRETQYF; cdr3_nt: TGTGCCTGGAGGTATAGAGAGACCCAGTACTTC
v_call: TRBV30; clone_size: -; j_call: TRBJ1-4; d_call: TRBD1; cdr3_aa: CAWSGGTGDLEKLFF; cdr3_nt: TGTGCCTGGAGTGGGGGGACAGGGGATTTGGAAAAACTGTTTTTT
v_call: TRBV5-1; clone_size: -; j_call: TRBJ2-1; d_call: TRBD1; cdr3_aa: CASSLDGTVNEQFF; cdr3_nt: TGCGCCAGCAGCTTGGATGGGACAGTTAATGAGCAGTTCTTC
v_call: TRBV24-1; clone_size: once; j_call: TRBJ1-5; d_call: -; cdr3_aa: CATSGAGVKQPQHF; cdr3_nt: TGTGCCACCAGTGGCGCAGGGGTGAAACAGCCCCAGCATTTT
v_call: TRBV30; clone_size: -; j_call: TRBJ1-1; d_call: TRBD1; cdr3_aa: CAWDRGRGNTEAFF; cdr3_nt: TGTGCCTGGGACAGGGGGCGAGGCAACACTGAAGCTTTCTTT
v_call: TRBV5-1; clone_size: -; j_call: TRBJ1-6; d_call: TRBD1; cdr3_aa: CASSQTGNNSPLHF; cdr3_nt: TGCGCCAGCAGTCAGACAGGGAATAATTCACCCCTCCACTTT
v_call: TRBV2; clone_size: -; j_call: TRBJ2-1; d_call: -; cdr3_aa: CASSKREPGNEQFF; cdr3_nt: TGTGCCAGCAGTAAACGGGAGCCCGGGAATGAGCAGTTCTTC
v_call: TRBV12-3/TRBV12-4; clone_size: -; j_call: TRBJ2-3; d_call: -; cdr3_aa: CASSLQGTDTQYF; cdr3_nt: TGTGCCAGCAGCCTCCAGGGCACAGATACGCAGTATTTT
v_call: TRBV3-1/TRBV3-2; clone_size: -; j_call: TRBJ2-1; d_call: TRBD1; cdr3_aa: CASSQDTTGYNEQFF; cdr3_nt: TGTGCCAGCAGCCAGGACACGACAGGGTACAATGAGCAGTTCTTC
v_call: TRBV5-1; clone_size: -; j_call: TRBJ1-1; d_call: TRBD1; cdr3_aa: CASSSMTGGTEAFF; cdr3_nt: TGCGCCAGCAGCTCGATGACAGGGGGGACTGAAGCTTTCTTT
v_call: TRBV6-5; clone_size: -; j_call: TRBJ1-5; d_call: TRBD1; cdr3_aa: CASSRGQDQPQHF; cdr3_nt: TGTGCCAGCAGCAGGGGGCAGGATCAGCCCCAGCATTTT
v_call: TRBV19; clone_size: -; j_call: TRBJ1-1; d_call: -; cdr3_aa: CASSTDRTTEAFF; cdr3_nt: TGTGCCAGTAGTACCGACAGGACCACTGAAGCTTTCTTT
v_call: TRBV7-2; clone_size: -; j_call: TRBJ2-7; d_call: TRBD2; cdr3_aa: CASSSHLGTSVGVSYEYF; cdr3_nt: TGTGCCAGCAGCTCTCACCTCGGGACTAGCGTGGGGGTCTCCTACGAGTACTTC
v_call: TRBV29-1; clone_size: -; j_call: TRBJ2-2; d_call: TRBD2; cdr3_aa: CSVAGTSFSRAGELFF; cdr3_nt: TGCAGCGTGGCCGGGACTAGCTTTAGTCGGGCCGGGGAGCTGTTTTTT
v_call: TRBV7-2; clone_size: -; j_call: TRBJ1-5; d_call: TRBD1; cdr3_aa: CASSLDLRQGRNQPQHF; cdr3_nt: TGTGCCAGCAGCTTAGACCTAAGACAGGGACGGAATCAGCCCCAGCATTTT
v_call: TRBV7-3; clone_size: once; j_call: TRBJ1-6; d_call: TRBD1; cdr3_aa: CASSLDRVGSPLHF; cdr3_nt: TGTGCCAGCAGCCTGGACAGGGTAGGGTCACCCCTCCACTTT
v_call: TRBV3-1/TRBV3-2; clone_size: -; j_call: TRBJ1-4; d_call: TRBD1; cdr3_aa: CASSHASLRGLSEKLFF; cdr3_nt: TGTGCCAGCAGCCACGCGAGCCTCAGGGGGCTTTCTGAAAAACTGTTTTTT
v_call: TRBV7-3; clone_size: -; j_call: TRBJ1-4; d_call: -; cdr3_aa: CASSLNSGEKLFF; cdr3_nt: TGTGCCAGCAGCTTGAACTCAGGGGAAAAACTGTTTTTT
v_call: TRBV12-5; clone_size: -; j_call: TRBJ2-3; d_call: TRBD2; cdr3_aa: CASGLGLAGGHTQYF; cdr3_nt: TGTGCTAGTGGCCTGGGACTAGCGGGAGGGCATACGCAGTATTTT
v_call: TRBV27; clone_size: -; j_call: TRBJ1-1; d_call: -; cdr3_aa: CASSYRGRFTEAFF; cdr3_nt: TGTGCCAGCAGTTATAGGGGTCGGTTCACTGAAGCTTTCTTT
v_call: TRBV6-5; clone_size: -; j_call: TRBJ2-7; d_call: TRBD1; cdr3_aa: CASSYSQGEWYEQYF; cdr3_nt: TGTGCCAGCAGTTACTCGCAGGGGGAGTGGTACGAGCAGTACTTC
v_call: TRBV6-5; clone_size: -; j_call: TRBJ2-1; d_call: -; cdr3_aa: CASSSTYNEQFF; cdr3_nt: TGTGCCAGCAGTTCAACCTACAATGAGCAGTTCTTC
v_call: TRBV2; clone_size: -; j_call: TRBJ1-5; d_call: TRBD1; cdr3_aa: CASTEEQGEGQPQHF; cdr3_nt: TGTGCCAGCACTGAGGAACAGGGGGAGGGTCAGCCCCAGCATTTT
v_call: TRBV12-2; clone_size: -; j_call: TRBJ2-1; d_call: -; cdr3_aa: CASRLVTGGTYNEQFF; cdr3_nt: TGTGCAAGTCGCTTAGTGACGGGAGGAACCTACAATGAGCAGTTCTTC
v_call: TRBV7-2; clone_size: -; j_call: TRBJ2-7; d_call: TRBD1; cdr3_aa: CASSSGQGTYEQYF; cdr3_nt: TGTGCCAGCAGCTCGGGACAGGGAACCTACGAGCAGTACTTC
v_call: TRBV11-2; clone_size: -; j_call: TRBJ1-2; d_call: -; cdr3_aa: CASSPSRTGYGYTF; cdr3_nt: TGTGCCAGCAGCCCTTCTCGAACAGGCTATGGCTACACCTTC
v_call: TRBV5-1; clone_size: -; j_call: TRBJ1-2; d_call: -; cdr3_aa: CASSSNSNYGYTF; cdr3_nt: TGCGCCAGCAGCTCTAATAGTAACTATGGCTACACCTTC
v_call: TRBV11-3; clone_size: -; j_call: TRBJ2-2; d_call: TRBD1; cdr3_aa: CASSPRTGGGTGELFF; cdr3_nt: TGTGCCAGCAGCCCCCGGACAGGGGGGGGCACCGGGGAGCTGTTTTTT
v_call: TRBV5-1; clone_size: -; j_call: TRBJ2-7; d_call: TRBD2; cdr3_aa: CASSPSGGQYEQYF; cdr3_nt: TGCGCCAGCAGCCCTAGCGGGGGGCAATACGAGCAGTACTTC
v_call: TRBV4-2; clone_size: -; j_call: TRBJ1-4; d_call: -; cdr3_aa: CASRSTGDEKLFF; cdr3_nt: TGTGCCAGCAGATCAACGGGAGATGAAAAACTGTTTTTT
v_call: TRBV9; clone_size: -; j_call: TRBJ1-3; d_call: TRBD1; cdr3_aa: CASSVTGGSGNTIYF; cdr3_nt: TGTGCCAGCAGCGTCACAGGGGGCTCTGGAAACACCATATATTTT
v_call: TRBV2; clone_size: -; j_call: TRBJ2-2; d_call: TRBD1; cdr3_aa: CASSGTVNTGELFF; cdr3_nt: TGTGCCAGCAGCGGGACAGTGAACACCGGGGAGCTGTTTTTT
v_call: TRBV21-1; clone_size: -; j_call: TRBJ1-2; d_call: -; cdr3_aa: CASSKGLRHYGYTF; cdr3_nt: TGTGCCAGCAGCAAAGGTCTGAGGCACTATGGCTACACCTTC
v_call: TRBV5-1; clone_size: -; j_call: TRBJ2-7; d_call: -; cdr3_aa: CASSLQGGRSYEQYF; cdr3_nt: TGCGCCAGCAGCTTGCAAGGCGGTCGCTCCTACGAGCAGTACTTC
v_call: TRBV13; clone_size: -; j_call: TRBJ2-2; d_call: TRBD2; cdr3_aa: CASSFPTGTSGRGTGELFF; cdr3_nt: TGTGCCAGCAGCTTTCCGACCGGGACTAGCGGGAGGGGCACCGGGGAGCTGTTTTTT
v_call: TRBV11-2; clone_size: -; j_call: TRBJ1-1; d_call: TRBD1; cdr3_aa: CASSRRPTGGLNTEAFF; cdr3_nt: TGTGCCAGCAGCCGACGCCCGACAGGGGGCTTGAACACTGAAGCTTTCTTT
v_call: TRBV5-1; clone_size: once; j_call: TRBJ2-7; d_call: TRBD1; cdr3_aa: CASSPLPGQAGEQYF; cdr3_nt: TGCGCCAGCAGCCCCCTACCGGGACAGGCTGGGGAGCAGTACTTC
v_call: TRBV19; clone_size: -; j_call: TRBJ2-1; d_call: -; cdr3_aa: CASSISASYNEQFF; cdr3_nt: TGTGCCAGTAGTATTTCCGCGAGTTACAATGAGCAGTTCTTC
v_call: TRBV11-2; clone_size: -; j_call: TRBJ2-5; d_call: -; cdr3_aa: CASSLGGIQETQYF; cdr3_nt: TGTGCCAGCAGCTTAGGCGGGATCCAAGAGACCCAGTACTTC
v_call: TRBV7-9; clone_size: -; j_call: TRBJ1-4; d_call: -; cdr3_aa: CASSLGRTSTNEKLFF; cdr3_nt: TGTGCCAGCAGCTTGGGGCGGACGTCAACTAATGAAAAACTGTTTTTT
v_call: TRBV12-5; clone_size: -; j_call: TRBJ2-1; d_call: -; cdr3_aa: CASGLAGLSSYNEQFF; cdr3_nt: TGTGCTAGTGGTTTGGCGGGACTGAGCTCCTACAATGAGCAGTTCTTC
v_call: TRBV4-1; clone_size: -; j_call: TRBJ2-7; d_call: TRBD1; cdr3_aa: CASSQTGTASYEQYF; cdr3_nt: TGCGCCAGCAGCCAGACCGGGACAGCGAGCTACGAGCAGTACTTC